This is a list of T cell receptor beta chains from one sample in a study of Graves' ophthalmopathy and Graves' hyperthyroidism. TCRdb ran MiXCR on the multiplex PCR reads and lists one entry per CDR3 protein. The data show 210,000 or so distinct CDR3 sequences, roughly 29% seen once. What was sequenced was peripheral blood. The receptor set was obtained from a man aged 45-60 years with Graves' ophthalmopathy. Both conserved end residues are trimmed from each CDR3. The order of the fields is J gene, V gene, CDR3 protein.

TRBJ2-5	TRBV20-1	SALGLAGQPETQY
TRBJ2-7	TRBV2	ASSLRGPIYEQY
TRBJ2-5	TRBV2	ASSEALAVTANQETQY
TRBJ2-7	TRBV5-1	ASSGSYEQY
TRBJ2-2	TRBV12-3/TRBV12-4	ASSGGRSNTGELF
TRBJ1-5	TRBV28	ASSPTGNQPQH
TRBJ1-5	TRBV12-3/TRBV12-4	ASSFGGWERGQPQH
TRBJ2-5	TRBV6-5	ASSYSNDREETQY
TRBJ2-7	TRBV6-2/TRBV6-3	ASSYVGRLAGRYEQY
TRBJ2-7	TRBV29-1	SVGLAGGYEQY